This T cell receptor beta chain was sequenced for a study of CD8 T cells in ankylosing spondylitis. This clonotype was picked up many times. TCRdb re-derived calls from the 5' RACE reads in MiXCR, one entry per CDR3 protein. The sample shows 250,000 to 400,000 distinct CDR3 sequences, around 10% of them seen only once. Germline lookup yields CDR1 WSHSY and CDR2 SAAADI. The CDR3 length is 13 residues. V was shortened by 3 bases and J by 3 bases, with 8 bases between the two germline ends. The source is a female donor with ankylosing spondylitis or in good health (not recorded which). V and J are TRBV10-2 and TRBJ1-2; tentatively, D is TRBD1 (5 bases). The sequenced material came from blood, either unsorted or a sorted T cell fraction (not recorded which). CDR3 in amino acids: CASSEIGDYGYTF. Here the CDR3 DNA reads TGCGCCAGCAGTGAAATAGGGGACTATGGCTACACCTTC.